Listed below are T cell receptor beta chains from one sample, sequenced in a study of blood T cell repertoires in COVID-19. Assay: immunoSEQ multiplex PCR; the TCRdb copy retains only in-frame clones and omits some. The sample has about 240,000 clones, roughly four fifths seen once. Sequenced input: peripheral blood. The receptors originated from a woman older than 75 with acute or convalescent COVID-19. Each CDR3 is given with its conserved first and last residue. A D gene is named only where the DNA matches it firmly. Rows give clone size only sometimes, using once, few, many, or a class for an expanded clone.

j_call: TRBJ2-7; clone_size: .; v_call: TRBV3-1/TRBV3-2; d_call: TRBD1; cdr3_nt: TGTGCCAGCAGCCAAGATTCGGTCAGGGGGCGAGAGCAGTACTTC; cdr3_aa: CASSQDSVRGREQYF
j_call: TRBJ1-1; clone_size: .; v_call: TRBV28; d_call: .; cdr3_nt: TGTGCCAGCCCTCCCCCAGGGAAGGGGCAGACCCACCTGAACACTGAAGCTTTCTTT; cdr3_aa: CASPPPGKGQTHLNTEAFF
j_call: TRBJ2-1; clone_size: .; v_call: TRBV19; d_call: TRBD1; cdr3_nt: TGTGCCAGTACGATGGGACAGGGTCCCCACAATGAGCAGTTCTTC; cdr3_aa: CASTMGQGPHNEQFF
j_call: TRBJ2-2; clone_size: few; v_call: TRBV4-1; d_call: .; cdr3_nt: TGCGCCAGCAGCCAAGATGGGCAGTACGGCGGGGAGCTGTTTTTT; cdr3_aa: CASSQDGQYGGELFF
j_call: TRBJ1-6; clone_size: .; v_call: TRBV28; d_call: .; cdr3_nt: TGTGCCAGCACACAGGTGGGGTTGGATAATTCACCCCTCCACTTT; cdr3_aa: CASTQVGLDNSPLHF
j_call: TRBJ2-2; clone_size: .; v_call: TRBV7-9; d_call: .; cdr3_nt: TGTGCCAGCAGCTTAGATCTAACCGGGGAGCTGTTTTTT; cdr3_aa: CASSLDLTGELFF
j_call: TRBJ2-1; clone_size: once; v_call: TRBV5-6; d_call: TRBD1; cdr3_nt: TGTGCCAGCAGCTTATGGGACAGCCACTTCGATGAGCAGTTCTTC; cdr3_aa: CASSLWDSHFDEQFF
j_call: TRBJ1-5; clone_size: .; v_call: TRBV11-2; d_call: .; cdr3_nt: TGTGCCAGCAGCTTAAATTCGCAGGGCAATCAGCCCCAGCATTTT; cdr3_aa: CASSLNSQGNQPQHF
j_call: TRBJ2-7; clone_size: .; v_call: TRBV7-2; d_call: TRBD2; cdr3_nt: TGTGCCAGCAGCCCTTATGAACTAGCGGCCCACGAGCAGTACTTC; cdr3_aa: CASSPYELAAHEQYF
j_call: TRBJ1-2; clone_size: .; v_call: TRBV27; d_call: TRBD1; cdr3_nt: TGTGCCAGCAGAGGGACAGGGGGCTACGATGGCTACACCTTC; cdr3_aa: CASRGTGGYDGYTF
j_call: TRBJ1-5; clone_size: .; v_call: TRBV2; d_call: .; cdr3_nt: TGTGCCAGTACGGTAGTCGGGAATCAGCCCCAGCATTTT; cdr3_aa: CASTVVGNQPQHF
j_call: TRBJ1-2; clone_size: .; v_call: TRBV6-6; d_call: .; cdr3_nt: TGTGCCAGCAACTACCAGGGTGGTTATGGCTACACCTTC; cdr3_aa: CASNYQGGYGYTF
j_call: TRBJ2-5; clone_size: once; v_call: TRBV3-1/TRBV3-2; d_call: TRBD2; cdr3_nt: TGTGCCAGCAGCGGCAGACGGGCGGGGGAAAGGGACCAGTACTTC; cdr3_aa: CASSGRRAGERDQYF
j_call: TRBJ2-7; clone_size: once; v_call: TRBV7-9; d_call: TRBD1; cdr3_nt: TGTGCCAGCAGCTTATCCTTCGACAGGGGACTTTACGAGCAGTACTTC; cdr3_aa: CASSLSFDRGLYEQYF
j_call: TRBJ1-5; clone_size: .; v_call: TRBV10-2; d_call: .; cdr3_nt: TGCGCCAGCAACCAACACGTTAGCAATCAGCCCCAGCATTTT; cdr3_aa: CASNQHVSNQPQHF
j_call: TRBJ2-3; clone_size: .; v_call: TRBV7-3; d_call: .; cdr3_nt: TGTGCCAGCAGCTTAACGGGAACCCCAGTGGGAGACACAGATACGCAGTATTTT; cdr3_aa: CASSLTGTPVGDTDTQYF
j_call: TRBJ2-1; clone_size: .; v_call: TRBV7-3; d_call: .; cdr3_nt: TGTGCCAGCAGCTCTCTAGTGGGGAGCATCGATGAGCAGTTCTTC; cdr3_aa: CASSSLVGSIDEQFF
j_call: TRBJ2-7; clone_size: .; v_call: TRBV11-3; d_call: .; cdr3_nt: TGTGCCAGCAGCTTACAGGGGGGACACGAGCAGTACTTC; cdr3_aa: CASSLQGGHEQYF
j_call: TRBJ1-2; clone_size: .; v_call: TRBV12-3/TRBV12-4; d_call: .; cdr3_nt: TGTGCCACCTCCGGGGTAGTCGGTAGGGGCTACACCTTC; cdr3_aa: CATSGVVGRGYTF
j_call: TRBJ2-5; clone_size: .; v_call: TRBV24-1; d_call: .; cdr3_nt: TGTGCCACCAGTGATCAGGGTATGAGAGAGACCCAGTACTTC; cdr3_aa: CATSDQGMRETQYF
j_call: TRBJ1-2; clone_size: .; v_call: TRBV12-1; d_call: .; cdr3_nt: TGTGCCAGCAGCTTTGGTCCCCCGACAGGGGGATATGGCTACACCTTC; cdr3_aa: CASSFGPPTGGYGYTF
j_call: TRBJ2-5; clone_size: .; v_call: TRBV7-9; d_call: .; cdr3_nt: TGTGCCAGCAGCTTAGGGGCCGCTAGCGCCCAAGAGACCCAGTACTTC; cdr3_aa: CASSLGAASAQETQYF
j_call: TRBJ2-3; clone_size: .; v_call: TRBV7-6; d_call: TRBD2; cdr3_nt: TGTGCCAGCAGCTTACTAGCGGGGAATCCTAGCACAGATACGCAGTATTTT; cdr3_aa: CASSLLAGNPSTDTQYF
j_call: TRBJ2-3; clone_size: .; v_call: TRBV7-3; d_call: .; cdr3_nt: TGTGCCAGCAGCCCCAACAGTTACGATACGCAGTATTTT; cdr3_aa: CASSPNSYDTQYF
j_call: TRBJ1-1; clone_size: .; v_call: TRBV7-2; d_call: .; cdr3_nt: TGTGCCAGCAGCTCGCGGGGACTTTTGAACACTGAAGCTTTCTTT; cdr3_aa: CASSSRGLLNTEAFF
j_call: TRBJ1-2; clone_size: .; v_call: TRBV7-8; d_call: TRBD1; cdr3_nt: TGTGCCAGCAGCCCCCAGGGGGCGGGCGGCTACACCTTC; cdr3_aa: CASSPQGAGGYTF
j_call: TRBJ2-3; clone_size: .; v_call: TRBV9; d_call: TRBD2; cdr3_nt: TGTGCCAGCAGCGCCGGGACTAGGGGCACAGATACGCAGTATTTT; cdr3_aa: CASSAGTRGTDTQYF
j_call: TRBJ1-4; clone_size: .; v_call: TRBV7-2; d_call: TRBD1; cdr3_nt: TGTGCCAGCGGGTCGACAGGGCTGAATTCTGAAAAACTGTTTTTT; cdr3_aa: CASGSTGLNSEKLFF
j_call: TRBJ1-2; clone_size: .; v_call: TRBV18; d_call: .; cdr3_nt: TGTGCCAGCTCCCCCGAGGCGGACTATGGCTACACCTTC; cdr3_aa: CASSPEADYGYTF
j_call: TRBJ2-1; clone_size: .; v_call: TRBV9; d_call: .; cdr3_nt: TGTGCCAGCAGCGTTCACCCTAGAAGAATTGGGAGCTACAATGAGCAGTTCTTC; cdr3_aa: CASSVHPRRIGSYNEQFF
j_call: TRBJ1-1; clone_size: .; v_call: TRBV5-4; d_call: TRBD1; cdr3_nt: TGTGCCAGCAGCCCTCAGACAGGGATGAACACTGAAGCTTTCTTT; cdr3_aa: CASSPQTGMNTEAFF
j_call: TRBJ1-2; clone_size: .; v_call: TRBV18; d_call: .; cdr3_nt: TGTGCCAGCTCACCAATAGCAGGGGATGGCTACACCTTC; cdr3_aa: CASSPIAGDGYTF
j_call: TRBJ2-7; clone_size: .; v_call: TRBV5-1; d_call: .; cdr3_nt: TGCGCCAGCAGCTTGTGGGCAGGGGAAGGTTACGAGCAGTACTTC; cdr3_aa: CASSLWAGEGYEQYF
j_call: TRBJ2-6; clone_size: .; v_call: TRBV27; d_call: .; cdr3_nt: TGTGCCAGCAGTTTGCGCTCTGGGGCCAACGTCCTGACTTTC; cdr3_aa: CASSLRSGANVLTF
j_call: TRBJ1-5; clone_size: .; v_call: TRBV2; d_call: .; cdr3_nt: TGTGCCAGCAGCTACAGCAATCAGCCCCAGCATTTT; cdr3_aa: CASSYSNQPQHF
j_call: TRBJ1-4; clone_size: .; v_call: TRBV28; d_call: .; cdr3_nt: TGTGCCAGCACCTTAGGGGGGGTTTTTAATGAAAAACTGTTTTTT; cdr3_aa: CASTLGGVFNEKLFF
j_call: TRBJ2-3; clone_size: few; v_call: TRBV27; d_call: .; cdr3_nt: TGTGCCAGCAGTTCAGGACTGACTATCAGCGCAGATACGCAGTATTTT; cdr3_aa: CASSSGLTISADTQYF
j_call: TRBJ2-2; clone_size: .; v_call: TRBV19; d_call: .; cdr3_nt: TGTGCCAGTAGTATTGACAGGATAGGCACCGGGGAGCTGTTTTTT; cdr3_aa: CASSIDRIGTGELFF
j_call: TRBJ1-5; clone_size: once; v_call: TRBV19; d_call: .; cdr3_nt: TGTGCCAGTAGTACTGGGGGGGGACTCAATCAGCCCCAGCATTTT; cdr3_aa: CASSTGGGLNQPQHF
j_call: TRBJ2-3; clone_size: once; v_call: TRBV18; d_call: .; cdr3_nt: TGTGCCAGCTCACCAGACAGGAGCACAGATACGCAGTATTTT; cdr3_aa: CASSPDRSTDTQYF
j_call: TRBJ1-2; clone_size: .; v_call: TRBV6-1; d_call: TRBD1; cdr3_nt: TGTGCCAGCAGTGAAAGGACAGGGGGCAGCTATGGCTACACCTTC; cdr3_aa: CASSERTGGSYGYTF
j_call: TRBJ2-5; clone_size: .; v_call: TRBV2; d_call: .; cdr3_nt: TGTGCCAGCACCTACCCCGGGGGAAGGGAGACCCAGTACTTC; cdr3_aa: CASTYPGGRETQYF
j_call: TRBJ1-4; clone_size: .; v_call: TRBV7-8; d_call: TRBD1; cdr3_nt: TGTGCCAGCAGCCAACAGGGGGCAGGGGAAAAACTGTTTTTT; cdr3_aa: CASSQQGAGEKLFF
j_call: TRBJ1-5; clone_size: .; v_call: TRBV19; d_call: TRBD1; cdr3_nt: TGTGCCAGTAGTGTCGGGACAGCCAGCAATCAGCCCCAGCATTTT; cdr3_aa: CASSVGTASNQPQHF
j_call: TRBJ2-3; clone_size: .; v_call: TRBV2; d_call: TRBD2; cdr3_nt: TGTGCCAGCAACTTCCGGGCCGCGGGGGGAACAGATACGCAGTATTTT; cdr3_aa: CASNFRAAGGTDTQYF